This TCR beta chain was obtained from a study of blood T cells in healthy people across ages. PBMCs numbering at least 6.5 million were isolated per sample. With a J-beta primer mix and a sample-barcoded 5' primer, a second PCR ran 7 to 11 cycles. TCRdb fed the 5' RACE reads into MiXCR, producing one record per CDR3 protein. Of 800,000 to 1,300,000 distinct CDR3 sequences listed, approximately 25% are singletons. Germline CDR1 and CDR2: LGHNA and YSLEER. This CDR3 spans 16 amino acids. This sample was also put to use in a study of T cells of mothers and their children. That study reports: Per child, roughly 3.1 million TCR beta CDR3 reads were obtained, against over 8.5 million per mother.

The sample consisted of blood. This chain joins TRBV4-3 and TRBJ2-5, with 9 positions matching TRBD2. The J call may be wrong; the DNA end is better matched by TRBJ2-1. The source of this sequence is a girl aged 2 to 10 in good health. Written as DNA, the CDR3 is TGCGCCAGCAGCCTTCACCCTAGCGGGGCTTACAATGAGCAGTTCTTC. Translation gives CASSLHPSGAYNEQFF.